This is a list of T cell receptor beta chains from one sample in a study of identical twins. One entry per CDR3 protein, called by TCRdb with MiXCR from the 5' RACE reads. The sample comprises approximately 1.8 million distinct CDR3 sequences, under 35% of which are singletons, and 0.25% to 0.3% rests with the top ten. The specimen sequenced was cord blood. All receptors derive from a newborn girl in good health. Both conserved end residues are part of each CDR3. The D gene is left open where the match is weak. Clone size is shown for a subset of rows, as once, few, many or a class of expanded clone.

>.|TRBV7-2|few|TRBJ1-5
CASSLVAVSNQPQHF
TGTGCCAGCAGCTTAGTGGCAGTTAGCAATCAGCCCCAGCATTTT
>.|TRBV7-6|.|TRBJ2-5
CASGTGAGETQYF
TGTGCCAGCGGAACAGGGGCGGGGGAGACCCAGTACTTC
>TRBD1|TRBV27|.|TRBJ1-6
CASSLFGQGSPLHF
TGTGCCAGCAGTTTATTCGGACAGGGTTCACCCCTCCACTTT
>.|TRBV7-2|.|TRBJ1-1
CASSFLFTEAFF
TGTGCCAGCAGCTTCCTCTTCACTGAAGCTTTCTTT
>.|TRBV7-2|.|TRBJ1-2
CASRERQYGYTF
TGTGCCAGCAGGGAACGACAGTATGGCTACACCTTC
>.|TRBV13|.|TRBJ1-2
CASSLGQSDGYTF
TGTGCCAGCAGCTTAGGCCAAAGTGACGGCTACACCTTC
>.|TRBV5-1|.|TRBJ2-1
CASRSSPSYNEQFF
TGCGCCAGCAGGTCCTCACCCTCCTACAATGAGCAGTTCTTC
>.|TRBV28|.|TRBJ2-7
CGSSLGGTASYEQYF
TGTGGCAGCAGTTTGGGCGGGACAGCCTCCTACGAGCAGTACTTC
>TRBD1|TRBV29-1|.|TRBJ2-5
CSVAPWTGYNEQYF
TGCAGCGTTGCCCCCTGGACAGGTTACAATGAGCAGTACTTC
>.|TRBV7-2|once|TRBJ2-7
CASRQRTWTPDEQYF
TGTGCCAGCCGCCAGCGGACCTGGACTCCGGACGAGCAGTACTTC
>.|TRBV9|.|TRBJ2-5
CASSPTPIGKETQYF
TGTGCCAGCAGCCCCACCCCGATTGGGAAAGAGACCCAGTACTTC
>TRBD1|TRBV20-1|.|TRBJ2-3
CSASTGTAPGDTQYF
TGCAGTGCTAGTACTGGGACAGCCCCTGGAGATACGCAGTATTTT
>TRBD1|TRBV3-1|.|TRBJ1-2
CASSPDPGGWGYTF
TGTGCCAGCAGCCCGGACCCAGGGGGCTGGGGCTACACCTTC
>.|TRBV14|many|TRBJ2-2
CASSQTGELFF
TGTGCCAGCAGCCAAACCGGGGAGCTGTTTTTT
>.|TRBV4-1|.|TRBJ2-1
CASSQPLARGINEQFF
TGCGCCAGCAGCCAACCGCTGGCCAGGGGAATAAATGAGCAGTTCTTC
>.|TRBV28|.|TRBJ2-3
CASSTPGVLMAQPQYF
TGTGCCAGCAGTACACCAGGGGTGTTGATGGCTCAGCCCCAGTATTTT
>.|TRBV12-3/TRBV12-4|many|TRBJ1-2
CASSLGHPTYGYTF
TGTGCCAGCAGTTTAGGGCACCCCACCTATGGCTACACCTTC
>.|TRBV7-2|few|TRBJ2-3
CASSLERLEFTDTQYF
TGTGCCAGCAGCTTAGAAAGACTAGAATTCACAGATACGCAGTATTTT
>TRBD2|TRBV28|many|TRBJ2-3
CASSGRFIMDTQYF
TGTGCCAGCAGCGGGAGGTTTATTATGGATACGCAGTATTTT
>.|TRBV10-3|.|TRBJ2-2
CAISEVAEETGELFF
TGTGCCATCAGTGAGGTAGCGGAGGAAACCGGGGAGCTGTTTTTT
>.|TRBV28|many|TRBJ2-7
CASTLNYEQYF
TGTGCCAGCACCCTCAATTACGAGCAGTACTTC
>.|TRBV6-6|few|TRBJ2-7
CASSYSTAYEQYF
TGTGCCAGCAGTTACTCGACAGCCTACGAGCAGTACTTC
>TRBD2|TRBV4-2|few|TRBJ2-5
CASSQASGIRETQYF
TGTGCCAGCAGCCAAGCAAGCGGGATTAGGGAGACCCAGTACTTC
>TRBD1|TRBV5-1|few|TRBJ1-2
CASQRTGQANYGYTF
TGCGCCAGCCAACGAACGGGACAGGCTAACTATGGCTACACCTTC
>.|TRBV30|few|TRBJ1-2
CAWSVQIYGYTF
TGTGCCTGGAGTGTACAGATCTATGGCTACACCTTC
>.|TRBV28|few|TRBJ1-2
CASTLDSRYGYTF
TGTGCCAGCACCCTGGACAGCCGCTATGGCTACACCTTC
>.|TRBV27|many|TRBJ2-3
CASSKTRADTQYF
TGTGCCAGCAGTAAGACTAGAGCAGATACGCAGTATTTT
>.|TRBV20-1|.|TRBJ1-1
CSATDQGRLAFF
TGCAGTGCTACAGACCAGGGTCGGTTAGCTTTCTTT
>.|TRBV11-2|.|TRBJ2-7
CASSLDTRGAPYEQYF
TGTGCCAGCAGCTTAGATACCAGGGGGGCCCCCTACGAGCAGTACTTC
>.|TRBV11-2|.|TRBJ1-6
CASSLVHNSPLHF
TGTGCCAGCAGCTTAGTCCATAATTCACCCCTCCACTTT
>TRBD1|TRBV27|many|TRBJ2-5
CASRDRETQYF
TGTGCCAGCAGGGACAGGGAGACCCAGTACTTC
>.|TRBV11-2|.|TRBJ1-1
CASSPRYTEAFF
TGTGCCAGCAGCCCACGATACACTGAAGCTTTCTTT
>TRBD1|TRBV27|many|TRBJ2-5
CASSLYGDRKETQYF
TGTGCCAGCAGTTTATATGGGGACAGGAAAGAGACCCAGTACTTC